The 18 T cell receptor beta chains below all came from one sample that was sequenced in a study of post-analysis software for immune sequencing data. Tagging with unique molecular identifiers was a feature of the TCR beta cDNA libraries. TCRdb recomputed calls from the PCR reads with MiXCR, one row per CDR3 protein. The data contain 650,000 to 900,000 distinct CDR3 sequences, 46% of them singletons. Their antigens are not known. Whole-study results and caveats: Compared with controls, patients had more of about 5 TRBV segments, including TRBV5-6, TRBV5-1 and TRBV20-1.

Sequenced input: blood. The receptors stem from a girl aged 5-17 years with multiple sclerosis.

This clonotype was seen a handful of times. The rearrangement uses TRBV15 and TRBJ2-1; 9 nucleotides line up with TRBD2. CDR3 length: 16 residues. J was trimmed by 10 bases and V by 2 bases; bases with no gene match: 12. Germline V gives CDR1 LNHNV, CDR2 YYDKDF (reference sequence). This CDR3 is CATSRPIGTSRSEQFF. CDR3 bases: TGTGCCACCAGCAGACCAATAGGGACTAGCAGATCGGAGCAGTTCTTC.

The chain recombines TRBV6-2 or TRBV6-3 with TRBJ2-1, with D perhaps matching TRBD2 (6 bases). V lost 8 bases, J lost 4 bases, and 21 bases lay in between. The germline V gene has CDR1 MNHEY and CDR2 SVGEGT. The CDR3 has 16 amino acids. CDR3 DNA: TGTGCCAGCTGGAGCAGCAGTTGGGAGGCTTACAATGAGCAGTTCTTC. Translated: CASWSSSWEAYNEQFF.

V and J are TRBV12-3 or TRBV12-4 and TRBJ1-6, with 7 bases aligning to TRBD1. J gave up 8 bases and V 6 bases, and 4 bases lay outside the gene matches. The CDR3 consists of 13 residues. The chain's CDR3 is CASSRQGDSPLHF. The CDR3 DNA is TGTGCCAGCAGCCGACAGGGAGATTCACCCCTCCACTTT.

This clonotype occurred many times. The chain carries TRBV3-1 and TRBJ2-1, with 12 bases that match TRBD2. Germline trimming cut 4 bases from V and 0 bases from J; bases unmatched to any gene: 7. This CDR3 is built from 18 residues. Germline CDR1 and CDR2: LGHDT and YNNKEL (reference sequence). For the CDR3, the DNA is TGTGCCAGCAGCCCACGACTAGCGGGAGACATCTCCTACAATGAGCAGTTCTTC. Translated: CASSPRLAGDISYNEQFF.

CDR3 in amino acids: CASSSRRQGVSTETQYF. For the CDR3, the DNA is TGTGCCAGCAGCTCACGAAGACAGGGTGTTTCTACGGAGACCCAGTACTTC. The chain employs TRBV7-8 and TRBJ2-5; 7 bases match TRBD1. V shed 4 bases and J 5 bases; nucleotides not matched to a gene: 16. The CDR3 runs to 17 residues. Looked up from germline, CDR1 is SGHVS and CDR2 is FQNEAQ.

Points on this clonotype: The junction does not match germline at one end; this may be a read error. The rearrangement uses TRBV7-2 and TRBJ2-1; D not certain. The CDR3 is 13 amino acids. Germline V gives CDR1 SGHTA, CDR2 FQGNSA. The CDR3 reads CAGSLDPNNEQFF. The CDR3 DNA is TGTGCCGGCAGTCTCGACCCAAACAATGAGCAGTTCTTC.

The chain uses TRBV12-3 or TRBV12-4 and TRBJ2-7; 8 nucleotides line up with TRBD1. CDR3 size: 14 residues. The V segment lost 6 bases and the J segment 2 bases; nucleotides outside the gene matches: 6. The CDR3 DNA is TGTGCCAGCAGCGCGACAGGGGCCGCCTACGAGCAGTACTTC. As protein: CASSATGAAYEQYF.

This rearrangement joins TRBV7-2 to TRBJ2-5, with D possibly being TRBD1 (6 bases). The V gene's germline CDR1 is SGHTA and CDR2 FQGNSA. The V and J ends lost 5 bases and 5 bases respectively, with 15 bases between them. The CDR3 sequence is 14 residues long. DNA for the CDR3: TGTGCCAGCAGCACAACCAGGGGCCTGGAGACCCAGTACTTC. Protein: CASSTTRGLETQYF.

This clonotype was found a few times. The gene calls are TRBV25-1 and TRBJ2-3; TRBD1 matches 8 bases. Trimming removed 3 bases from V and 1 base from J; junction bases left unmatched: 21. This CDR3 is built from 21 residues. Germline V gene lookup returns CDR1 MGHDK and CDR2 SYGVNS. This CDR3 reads CASSDPRGQKRNPWGTDTQYF. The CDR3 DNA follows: TGTGCCAGCAGTGACCCCAGGGGGCAGAAGCGGAACCCCTGGGGCACAGATACGCAGTATTTT.

The CDR3 region is CASSSGGRSYEQYF. Here the CDR3 DNA reads TGTGCCAGCAGCTCCGGGGGGCGGTCCTACGAGCAGTACTTC. The rearrangement uses TRBV7-6 and TRBJ2-7; the D gene is possibly TRBD2 (7 bases). The CDR3 length is 14 residues. Germline V gives CDR1 SGHVS, CDR2 FNYEAQ. V lost 4 bases, J lost 1 base, and 11 bases lay in between.

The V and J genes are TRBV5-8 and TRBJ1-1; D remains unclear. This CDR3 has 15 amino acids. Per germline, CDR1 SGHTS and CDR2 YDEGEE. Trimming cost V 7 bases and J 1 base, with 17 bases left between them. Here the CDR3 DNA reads TGTGCCAGCCCAAGCTGGCGCGGAGCGAACACTGAAGCTTTCTTT. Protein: CASPSWRGANTEAFF.

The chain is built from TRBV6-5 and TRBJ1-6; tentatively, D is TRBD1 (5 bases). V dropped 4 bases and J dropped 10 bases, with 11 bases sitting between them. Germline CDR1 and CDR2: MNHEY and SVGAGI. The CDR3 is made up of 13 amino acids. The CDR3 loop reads CASSWLRESPLHF. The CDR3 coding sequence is TGTGCCAGCAGTTGGCTCAGGGAATCACCCCTCCACTTT.

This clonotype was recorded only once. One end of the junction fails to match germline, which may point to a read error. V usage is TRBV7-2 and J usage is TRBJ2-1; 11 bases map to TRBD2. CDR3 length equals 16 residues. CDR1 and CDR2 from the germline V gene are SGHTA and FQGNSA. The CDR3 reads CVSSLEGTSGYNEQVF. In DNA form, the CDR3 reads TGTGTCAGCAGCTTAGAAGGGACTAGCGGTTACAATGAGCAGGTCTTC.

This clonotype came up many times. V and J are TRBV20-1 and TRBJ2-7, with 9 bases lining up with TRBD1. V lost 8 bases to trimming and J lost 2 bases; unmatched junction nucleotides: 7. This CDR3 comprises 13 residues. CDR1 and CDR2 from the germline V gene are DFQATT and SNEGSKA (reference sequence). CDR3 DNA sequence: TGCAGTTCGGGACAGGGAGTCCCCTACGAGCAGTACTTC. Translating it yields CSSGQGVPYEQYF.

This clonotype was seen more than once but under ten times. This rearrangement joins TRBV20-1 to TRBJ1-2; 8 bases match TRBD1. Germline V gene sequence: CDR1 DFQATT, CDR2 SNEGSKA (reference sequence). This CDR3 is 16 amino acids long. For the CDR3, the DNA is TGCACCTCGGTAGGGACAGGAGTGGGGGGTAATAGTGGCTACACCTTC. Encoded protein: CTSVGTGVGGNSGYTF.

The CDR3 loop reads CASSQEAPSAYEQYF. CDR3 nucleotide sequence: TGCGCCAGCAGCCAAGAAGCGCCTTCGGCCTACGAGCAGTACTTC. The chain joins TRBV4-3 to TRBJ2-7; D gene ambiguous. Trimming cost V 0 bases and J 2 bases, with 11 bases left between them. The germline gives CDR1 LGHNA, CDR2 YSLEER. This CDR3 contains 15 residues.

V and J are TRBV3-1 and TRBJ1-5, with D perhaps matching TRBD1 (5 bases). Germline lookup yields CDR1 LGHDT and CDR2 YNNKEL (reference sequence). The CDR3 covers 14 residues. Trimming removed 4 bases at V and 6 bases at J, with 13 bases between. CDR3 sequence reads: CASSPPGSGQPQHF. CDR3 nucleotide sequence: TGTGCCAGCAGCCCCCCAGGGAGCGGTCAGCCCCAGCATTTT.

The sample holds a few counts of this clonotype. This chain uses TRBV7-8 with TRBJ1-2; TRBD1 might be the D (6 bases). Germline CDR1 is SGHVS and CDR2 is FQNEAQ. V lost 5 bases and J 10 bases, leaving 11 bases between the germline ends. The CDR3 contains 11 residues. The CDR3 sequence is CASSPGQFYTF. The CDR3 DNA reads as TGTGCCAGCAGCCCCGGACAGTTCTACACCTTC.